Given below is one TCR beta chain in context. The germline V gene encodes CDR1 SGDLS and CDR2 YYNGEE. Trimming cost V 3 bases and J 6 bases, with 13 bases left between them. The CDR3 has 15 residues. The data derive from a study of blood T cell repertoires in COVID-19. About the study: The United States, Italy and Spain supplied acute and convalescent COVID-19 samples. In each case, the material was cDNA or gDNA derived from T cells, B-cell-depleted T cells, or PBMCs.

Generated by immunoSEQ multiplex PCR, the TCRdb table keeps only in-frame clones and is missing some. The sample lists about 130,000 clones, less than 90% occurring once. Material for sequencing was peripheral blood. V gene TRBV9 combines with J gene TRBJ1-6, with D possibly TRBD1 on 5 matching bases. This TCR was sampled from a man aged 65-85 years with acute or convalescent COVID-19. CDR3 nucleotide sequence: TGTGCCAGCAGCGCCGACAGCTGGGGTAATTCACCCCTCCACTTT. It codes for CASSADSWGNSPLHF.